A single sample gave rise to the 11 T cell receptor beta chains below, sequenced in a study of OX40 agonist ivuxolimab in advanced cancers. Sequencing was performed with immunoSEQ multiplex PCR; in TCRdb, only in-frame clones are kept and a portion is missing. The sample lists tens of thousands of clones, roughly 90% occurring once. The input for sequencing was CD4+ or CD8+ T cells sorted from blood, taken in a trial of the OX40 agonist ivuxolimab. All receptors derive from an adult with an advanced solid tumor such as melanoma, head and neck, liver or kidney cancer.

The chain combines TRBV9 with TRBJ2-1; no definite D call. Trimming removed 0 bases at V and 2 bases at J, with 9 bases between. Germline CDR1 is SGDLS and CDR2 is YYNGEE. This CDR3 comprises 15 residues. The CDR3 DNA reads as TGTGCCAGCAGCGTAGTTGCGGCAGCCTACAATGAGCAGTTCTTC. Amino acid sequence: CASSVVAAAYNEQFF.

This sequence joins TRBV11-2 and TRBJ2-7, with 7 bases aligning to TRBD2. Unmatched junction bases numbered 4, after V lost 1 base and J lost 4 bases. CDR1 SGHAT and CDR2 FQNNGV come from the germline V gene. CDR3 size: 14 residues. This chain's CDR3 is CASSLVAGEYEQYF. The CDR3 nucleotides read TGTGCCAGCAGCTTAGTAGCGGGCGAGTACGAGCAGTACTTC.

This rearrangement joins TRBV5-1 to TRBJ2-7; possible D gene TRBD2, 6 bases. Trimming removed 5 bases from V and 3 bases from J, with 12 bases in between. From germline, CDR1 is SGHRS and CDR2 YFSETQ. This CDR3 has 13 residues. Written as DNA, the CDR3 is TGCGCCAGCAGTGGGCAGGACTACTACGAGCAGTACTTC. Amino acids: CASSGQDYYEQYF.

A note on this clone: The germline gene is not matched at one end of the junction; a read error may be the cause. The V call is TRBV20-1, the J call TRBJ2-1; D possibly corresponds to TRBD2 (5 bases). Germline V gene data show CDR1 as DFQATT and CDR2 as SNEGSKA (reference sequence). CDR3 length equals 11 residues. CDR3 DNA sequence: TGCAGTGTTAGACGGGCGGGTGAGCAGTTCTTC. It encodes CSVRRAGEQFF.

The CDR3 coding sequence is TGTGCCAGCAGTGAGGGGCCTAACACTGAAGCTTTCTTT. Translation: CASSEGPNTEAFF. The rearrangement links TRBV6-4 to TRBJ1-1; D might be TRBD1 (5 bases). The CDR3 is 13 amino acids. Trimming shortened V by 3 bases and J by 2 bases, and 7 bases separated the two germline ends. CDR1 and CDR2 from the germline V gene are MRHNA and SNTAGT.

The chain combines TRBV10-2 with TRBJ2-3; no reliable D call. There are 12 residues in the CDR3. Trimming cost V 7 bases and J 4 bases, with 9 bases left between them. Germline CDR1 WSHSY, CDR2 SAAADI. The CDR3 region is CASTRTADTQYF. Written as DNA, the CDR3 is TGCGCCAGCACCAGGACCGCAGATACGCAGTATTTT.

The rearrangement links TRBV7-3 to TRBJ1-3; D not certain. The CDR3 is 16 residues long. With 2 bases removed from V and 0 bases from J, the gap between germline ends came to 11 bases. Germline CDR1 and CDR2: SGHTA and FQGTGA. The DNA of the CDR3 is TGTGCCAGCAGCTTAGGGAGTGCTGGCTCTGGAAACACCATATATTTT. Its translation is CASSLGSAGSGNTIYF.

This clone was seen a few times. The chain joins TRBV7-3 to TRBJ2-2; TRBD2 matches at 7 bases. V trimming: 5 bases; J trimming: 3 bases; junction bases outside the gene matches: 15. Germline CDR1 and CDR2: SGHTA and FQGTGA. The CDR3 sequence is 18 residues long. The CDR3 sequence: CASSPRSGISFDTGELFF. The CDR3 DNA sequence: TGTGCCAGCAGCCCCCGGAGCGGGATTAGTTTCGACACCGGGGAGCTGTTTTTT.

V is TRBV19 and J is TRBJ2-6; D is unclear. The CDR3 extends over 14 amino acids. V was clipped by 6 bases and J by 4 bases, with 10 bases between them. Germline CDR1 reads LNHDA; CDR2 reads SQIVND (reference sequence). As DNA, the CDR3 is TGTGCCAGTAGACATCCCCAGGGGGCCAACGTCCTGACTTTC. Protein sequence: CASRHPQGANVLTF.

This clone was detected only once. This sequence joins TRBV6-5 and TRBJ2-5; D is possibly TRBD1 or TRBD2 (5 bases each). Per germline, CDR1 MNHEY and CDR2 SVGAGI. The CDR3 has 14 residues. Trimming shortened V by 5 bases and J by 2 bases, and 12 bases separated the two germline ends. The CDR3 DNA follows: TGTGCCAGCAGTCTGGGGACGGGACAAGAGACCCAGTACTTC. The encoded protein is CASSLGTGQETQYF.

This clone was seen just once. CDR3 sequence reads: CAALGAATNEKLFF. The DNA of the CDR3 is TGTGCAGCTCTGGGGGCGGCAACTAATGAAAAACTGTTTTTT. The genes are TRBV6-6 and TRBJ1-4, with D tentatively TRBD1 (6 bases). CDR1 and CDR2 (germline): MNHNY, SVGAGI (reference sequence). The CDR3 runs 14 residues.